A selection of T cell receptor beta chains follows, all from one sample in a study of T-cell memory formation after mild COVID-19. Each CDR3 protein is one row after TCRdb ran MiXCR on the 5' RACE reads. Among more than 100,000 distinct CDR3 sequences, around 15% were seen once, and the ten largest hold roughly 5.3%. Specimen: PBMCs or a T cell subset sorted from them (not recorded which). These TCRs come from a man aged 18 to 30 who had mild COVID-19 (a few samples of this study predate the infection). Cell type and time point are not known. Each CDR3 is given with its conserved first and last residue. A D gene is named only where the DNA matches it firmly. Rows may omit the clone size; those that give it use once, few, many or a size class.

v_call	clone_size	j_call	d_call	cdr3_nt	cdr3_aa
TRBV20-1	few	TRBJ2-7	.	TGCAGTGCTAGGGTCCCAGGAGGATCAGGGCAGTACTTC	CSARVPGGSGQYF
TRBV5-1	many	TRBJ1-1	.	TGCGCCAGCAGGGCGGGACACCAGAACACTGAAGCTTTCTTT	CASRAGHQNTEAFF
TRBV4-2	.	TRBJ2-2	TRBD1	TGTGCCAGCAGCAGGGACAGGGGACGGACCGGGGAGCTGTTTTTT	CASSRDRGRTGELFF
TRBV4-3	.	TRBJ1-1	.	TGCGCCAGCAGCCAAGTTGTCTTGGAGATCACTGAAGCTTTCTTT	CASSQVVLEITEAFF
TRBV6-2/TRBV6-3	few	TRBJ1-1	.	TGTGCCAGCACCTACCACCAGACAGGGAACACTGAAGCTTTCTTT	CASTYHQTGNTEAFF
TRBV12-3/TRBV12-4	many	TRBJ2-7	.	TGTGCCAGCAGTTTACGGGGGTTAGGCGAGCAGTACTTC	CASSLRGLGEQYF
TRBV9	few	TRBJ1-1	TRBD1	TGTGCCAGCAGCGTAGTGGGACAGGGGAGAGACACTGAAGCTTTCTTT	CASSVVGQGRDTEAFF
TRBV27	.	TRBJ1-2	.	TGTGCCAGCATCCATCCCCCGGCAGGCTATGGCTACACCTTC	CASIHPPAGYGYTF
TRBV12-3/TRBV12-4	few	TRBJ1-5	TRBD1	TGTGCCAGCAGTTGGGACAGGGGGAATCAGCCCCAGCATTTT	CASSWDRGNQPQHF
TRBV12-3/TRBV12-4	.	TRBJ1-2	.	TGTGCCAGCGGCACACAGGGTCCATCTAACTATGGCTACACCTTC	CASGTQGPSNYGYTF
TRBV7-2	many	TRBJ2-2	.	TGTGCCAGCAGTTTACAGGGAGGGGCCGGGGAGCTGTTTTTT	CASSLQGGAGELFF
TRBV5-1	.	TRBJ1-6	TRBD1	TGCGCCAGCAGCTTGGGGGGACAGATTAATTCACCCCTCCACTTT	CASSLGGQINSPLHF
TRBV10-3	many	TRBJ2-3	.	TGTGCCATCAGTGAGTGGGGAGGCACAGATACGCAGTATTTT	CAISEWGGTDTQYF
TRBV5-1	many	TRBJ2-5	TRBD1	TGCGCCAGCAGCCTTGACAGGGCCCAAGAGACCCAGTACTTC	CASSLDRAQETQYF
TRBV7-9	few	TRBJ1-5	.	TGTGCCAGCAGCCCGTCAGGGAGCAATCAGCCCCAGCATTTT	CASSPSGSNQPQHF
TRBV27	.	TRBJ1-4	.	TGTGCCAGCAGAGGGTTGAATGAAAAACTGTTTTTT	CASRGLNEKLFF
TRBV20-1	many	TRBJ2-3	.	TGCAGTGCTAACTTTGAAACGTCAGATACGCAGTATTTT	CSANFETSDTQYF